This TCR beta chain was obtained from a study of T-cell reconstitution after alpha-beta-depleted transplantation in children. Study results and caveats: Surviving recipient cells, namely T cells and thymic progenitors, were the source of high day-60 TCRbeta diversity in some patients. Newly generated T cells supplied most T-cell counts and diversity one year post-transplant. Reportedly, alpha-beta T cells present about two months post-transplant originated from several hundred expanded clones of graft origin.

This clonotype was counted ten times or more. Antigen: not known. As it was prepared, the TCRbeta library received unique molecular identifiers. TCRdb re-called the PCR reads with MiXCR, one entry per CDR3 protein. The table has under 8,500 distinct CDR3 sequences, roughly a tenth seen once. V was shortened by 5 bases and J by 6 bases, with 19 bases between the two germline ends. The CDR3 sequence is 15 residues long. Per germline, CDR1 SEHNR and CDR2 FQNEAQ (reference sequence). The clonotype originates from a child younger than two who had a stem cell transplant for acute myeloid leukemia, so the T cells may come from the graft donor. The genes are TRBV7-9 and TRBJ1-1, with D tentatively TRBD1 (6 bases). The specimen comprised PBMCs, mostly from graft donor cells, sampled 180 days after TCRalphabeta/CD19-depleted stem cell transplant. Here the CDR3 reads CASSPRTATPPEAFF. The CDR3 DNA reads TGTGCCAGCAGCCCGCGGACAGCCACCCCGCCTGAAGCTTTCTTT.